This TCR beta chain was identified in a study of blood T cell repertoires in COVID-19. At the level of the study: Italy, Spain and the United States were the sources of the convalescent and acute COVID-19 samples. PBMCs, B-cell-depleted T cells, or T cells provided the cDNA or gDNA that made up the material.

Deletions cut 0 bases from V and 8 bases from J, with 22 bases between. Germline CDR1 reads LGHDT; CDR2 reads YNNKEL (reference sequence). CDR3 length: 18 amino acids. Source study methods: Estimation of nucleated cell counts relied on the amplification of reference gene primers. Sequenced by immunoSEQ multiplex PCR; TCRdb stores in-frame clones only, minus some. D and trimming come from the DNA, and the V and J calls and clone size come from that table. Among 150,000 to 200,000 clones listed, nearly 90% were seen once. The TCR originated in a man aged 45-65 years with acute or convalescent COVID-19. The V and J genes are TRBV3-1 (or the pseudogene TRBV3-2) and TRBJ2-2, with D perhaps matching TRBD2 (6 bases). The specimen sequenced was peripheral blood. CDR3 DNA: TGTGCCAGCAGCCAAGATCCCGCTAGCGTTACCCTGCGGGGGGAGCTGTTTTTT. This encodes CASSQDPASVTLRGELFF.